This T cell receptor beta chain was profiled in a study of blood T cell repertoires in COVID-19 (dated by TCRdb to about 2020). Describing the broader study: The collaborator samples originated in the United States, Italy and Spain and spanned the acute and convalescent phases of COVID-19. The repertoires were released in a freely available public database meant as a resource for research on the immune response to SARS-CoV-2. Samples came from the ongoing ImmuneRACE study (first 160 participants) plus 1,254 subjects from 6 global collaborators. Sample metadata almost always included a de-identified subject ID, COVID-19 status, age in years and sex. Subjects who had been exposed to COVID-19, were actively infected with it, or had recovered from it provided the deeply sampled blood TCRbeta repertoires that made up the dataset. The prospective study material was composed of cDNA or gDNA derived from T cells, B-cell-depleted T cells, or PBMCs. HLA class I and class II types, where available, came from metadata supplied by the sample provider rather than from assay-based typing.

In Seattle, one collaborating source enrolled patients while the infection was active and tracked those patients longitudinally over the course of disease. Collaborating institutions collected whole blood in K2EDTA tubes following their own protocols. Collaborator samples were shipped for TCRbeta analysis as frozen whole blood, isolated PBMCs, or DNA extracted from either sample type. With respect to this clone: There is no known antigen for this receptor. No quality values exist for individual bases; no much larger clone is one base distant.

What the research found in general, with its limitations: Clinical and demographic metadata were provided uncurated, with the amount varying by source and participant.

The immunoSEQ Assay, a bias-controlled multiplex PCR, was used to amplify TCRbeta CDR3 regions from genomic DNA. In the original analysis: The number of nucleated cells in each sample was estimated by amplification of reference gene primers within the assay. To quantify the absolute abundance of each unique TCRbeta CDR3 rearrangement, sequence reads were collapsed and filtered. For each sample, productive Simpson clonality was calculated as the square root of Simpson's diversity index across productive rearrangements. TCRdb obtained this table from immuneACCESS and retained in-frame rearrangements with V and J assigned. These tables miss some clones; where compared with another copy, unresolved V genes account for less than half of the shortfall, and the remainder is unexplained. V and J calls and clone size are given by that table; D and trimming were obtained from the DNA. Here the sample has about 130,000 clones; 90% occur a single time. Less than 5% of the sample is taken by the ten largest.

Sequencing used peripheral blood. This clonotype originated in a man in his 60s with COVID-19, enrolled during active disease.

The CDR3 protein sequence reads: CASSLSGRPTGELFF. The DNA is TGTGCCAGCAGCCTCAGCGGCCGGCCAACCGGGGAGCTGTTTTTT. Rearrangement joined TRBV5-4 to TRBJ2-2; a weak D assignment points to TRBD2 (5 bases agree). V gives up 4 bases and J gives up 5 bases, and the segment between their germline ends measures 15 bases. CDR1 and CDR2 were assigned from the germline V gene (reference sequence) as SGHNT and YYREEE. The CDR3 has 15 amino acids, counting the end cysteine and phenylalanine. The DNA shown is the 45-base CDR3, in frame from base 1.